Listed below are T cell receptor beta chains from one sample, sequenced in a study of cytomegalovirus exposure and HLA in healthy donors. Libraries were prepared by immunoSEQ multiplex PCR; TCRdb keeps only in-frame clonotypes and omits some of them. The repertoire holds approximately 150,000 clones, with about three quarters as singletons. What was sequenced was PBMCs. These receptor sequences come from a male donor in good health and CMV-seronegative. The CDR3 runs from the conserved cysteine through the conserved F or W. D genes are given only for firm matches.

CDR3 DNA	CDR3 protein	J gene	V gene	D gene
TGTGCCAGCAGCCAAGAGTCTAGCGGGCCTTACAATGAGCAGTTCTTC	CASSQESSGPYNEQFF	TRBJ2-1	TRBV4-2	TRBD2
TGTGCCAGCAGTGAAGCAGAAAATGAACAGGGGGGTGGCTATGGCTACACCTTC	CASSEAENEQGGGYGYTF	TRBJ1-2	TRBV2	TRBD1
TGTGCCAGCAGACCCCTACAGGGGATGGGTGAAGCTTTCTTT	CASRPLQGMGEAFF	TRBJ1-1	TRBV6-5	TRBD1
TGTGCCAGCAGCTTTCACGGGAAGTACGAGCAGTACTTC	CASSFHGKYEQYF	TRBJ2-7	TRBV11-1	.
TGCGCCAGCAGCCAAGAGAGACACCAAACAGCCTACAATGAGCAGTTCTTC	CASSQERHQTAYNEQFF	TRBJ2-1	TRBV4-3	.
TGCGCCAGCAGCTTGGACAGGGTGAGAAGCAATCAGCCCCAGCATTTT	CASSLDRVRSNQPQHF	TRBJ1-5	TRBV5-1	.
TGCAGCGCCAGAAGGGGGAATAGGGAGACCCAGTACTTC	CSARRGNRETQYF	TRBJ2-5	TRBV29-1	.
TGTGCCAGCCCTAACTATAGCAATCAGCCCCAGCATTTT	CASPNYSNQPQHF	TRBJ1-5	TRBV27	.
TGTGCCAGCAGTTTATCCAGGGTCCAAGAGACCCAGTACTTC	CASSLSRVQETQYF	TRBJ2-5	TRBV6-6	.
TGTGCCAGCAGTCAAGGGCCCAGTGGGGCCCCGTACTTC	CASSQGPSGAPYF	TRBJ2-4	TRBV2	.